There are a few counts of the clone carrying this TCR beta chain. What it binds is not known. This sample is part of a study of cytomegalovirus exposure and HLA in healthy donors. Study context: Within the Caucasian-associated ancestry cluster were around 80% of the 350 to 400 genotyped donors. Study-wide results and caveats: TCR beta V segments were, for the most part, productive about 87% or about 30% of the time in an earlier analysis. In a later analysis, at a false discovery rate of 0.05, approximately 18,000 TCR beta sequences were associated with HLA alleles. On later analysis, the bulk of CMV-associated TCR beta chains appeared to be HLA-restricted.

The PCR employed 60 Vbeta primers together with 13 Jbeta primers. Assay: immunoSEQ multiplex PCR; the TCRdb copy retains only in-frame clones and omits some. The data show 100,000 to 150,000 clones, about 83% seen once. Germline V lookup: CDR1 SGHRS, CDR2 YFSETQ. The CDR3 runs 14 residues. Trimming cost V 0 bases and J 5 bases; bases outside gene matches: 1. This chain links TRBV5-1 with TRBJ2-3, with 9 bases matching TRBD1. Sequencing was done on a sample of PBMCs. This TCR was recovered from a young man in good health and CMV-seronegative. This CDR3 reads CASSLGTGVDTQYF. The CDR3 bases are TGCGCCAGCAGCTTGGGGACAGGGGTAGATACGCAGTATTTT.